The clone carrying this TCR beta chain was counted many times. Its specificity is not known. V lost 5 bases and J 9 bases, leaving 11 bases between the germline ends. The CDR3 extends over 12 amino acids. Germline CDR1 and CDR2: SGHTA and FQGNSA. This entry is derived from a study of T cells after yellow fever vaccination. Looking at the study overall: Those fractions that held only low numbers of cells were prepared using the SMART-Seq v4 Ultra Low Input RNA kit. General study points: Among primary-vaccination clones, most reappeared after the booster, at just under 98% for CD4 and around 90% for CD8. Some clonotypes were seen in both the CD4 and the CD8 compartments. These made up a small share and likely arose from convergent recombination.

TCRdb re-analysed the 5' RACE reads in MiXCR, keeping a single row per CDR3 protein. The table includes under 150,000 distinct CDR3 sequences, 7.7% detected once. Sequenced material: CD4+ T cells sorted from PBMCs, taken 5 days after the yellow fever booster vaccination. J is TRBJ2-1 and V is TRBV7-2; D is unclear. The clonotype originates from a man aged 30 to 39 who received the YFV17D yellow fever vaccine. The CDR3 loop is CASSDSLGEQFF. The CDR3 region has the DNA TGTGCCAGCAGCGACTCCCTCGGTGAGCAGTTCTTC.